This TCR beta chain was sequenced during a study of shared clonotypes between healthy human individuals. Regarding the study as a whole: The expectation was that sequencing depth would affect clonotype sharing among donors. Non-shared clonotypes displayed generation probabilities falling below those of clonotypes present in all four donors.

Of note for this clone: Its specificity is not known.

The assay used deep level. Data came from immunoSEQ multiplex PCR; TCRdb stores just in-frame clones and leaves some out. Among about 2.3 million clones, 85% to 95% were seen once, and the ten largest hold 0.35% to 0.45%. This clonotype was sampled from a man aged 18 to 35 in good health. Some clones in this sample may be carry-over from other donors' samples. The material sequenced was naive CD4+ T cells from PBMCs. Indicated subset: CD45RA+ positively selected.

The CDR3 reads CASSLGQRGFQYF. The CDR3 nucleotides read TGTGCCAGCAGCTTGGGTCAGCGGGGGTTCCAGTACTTC. The J gene is TRBJ2-5, the V gene TRBV5-6; 8 bases align to TRBD2. The CDR3 extends over 13 amino acids. Germline assignment: CDR1 SGHDT and CDR2 YYEEEE. Trimming at V came to 0 bases and at J to 10 bases, leaving 5 bases not matched to a gene.